One and the same sample provided the 26 T cell receptor beta chains below, sequenced in a study of T cell responses to AZD1222 COVID-19 vaccine. Assay: immunoSEQ multiplex PCR; the TCRdb copy retains only in-frame clones and omits some. The data show around 140,000 clones, with roughly 92% seen just once and roughly 5% held by the top ten. This specimen was peripheral blood, taken on day 0 of AZD1222 vaccination. Receptor source: an adult in good health.

V is TRBV6-5 and J is TRBJ2-7, with TRBD1 identical over 7 bases. This CDR3 spans 13 amino acids. The V segment lost 2 bases and the J segment 3 bases; nucleotides outside the gene matches: 1. CDR1 and CDR2 from the germline V gene are MNHEY and SVGAGI. CDR3 nucleotides: TGTGCCAGCAGTTACGACAGGGACTACGAGCAGTACTTC. It codes for CASSYDRDYEQYF.

J is TRBJ1-2 and V is TRBV5-4; 9 bases align to TRBD1. Trimming cost V 2 bases and J 5 bases; bases outside gene matches: 4. The CDR3 is 14 residues long. Germline loops: CDR1 SGHNT, CDR2 YYREEE (reference sequence). This CDR3 is CASSFLQGAYGYTF. The CDR3 DNA sequence: TGTGCCAGCAGCTTCCTACAGGGGGCATATGGCTACACCTTC.

A few counts support this clone. The chain links TRBV23-1 to TRBJ2-7; D gene ambiguous. TRBV23-1 is flagged as an ORF with uncertain function. The CDR3 runs to 14 residues. The V end lost 0 bases, the J end lost 2 bases, and 8 bases lay between the germline ends. CDR3 in amino acids: CASSQSYRTYEQYF. Written as DNA, the CDR3 is TGCGCCAGCAGTCAATCATACAGAACCTACGAGCAGTACTTC.

This chain links TRBV6-1 with TRBJ2-1; 10 bases align to TRBD2. V lost 3 bases to trimming and J lost 2 bases; unmatched junction nucleotides: 4. The germline CDR1 and CDR2 sequences are MNHNS and SASEGT. The CDR3 covers 16 residues. CDR3 residues: CASSDPSGRAYNEQFF. In DNA form, the CDR3 reads TGTGCCAGCAGTGACCCCAGCGGGAGGGCCTACAATGAGCAGTTCTTC.

The rearrangement uses TRBV12-3 or TRBV12-4 and TRBJ1-5; perhaps TRBD1 as D (6 bases). The CDR3 runs to 11 residues. The V end lost 8 bases, the J end lost 8 bases, and 10 bases lay between the germline ends. The CDR3 nucleotides read TGTGCCAGCGGGGGGCCGGAGCCCCAGCATTTT. It yields the protein CASGGPEPQHF.

Comment on this clone: This CDR3 is also generated by other DNA sequences in the sample. The V gene is TRBV10-1, the J gene TRBJ2-3; 14 bases are shared with TRBD2. The V segment lost 6 bases and the J segment 6 bases; nucleotides outside the gene matches: 8. The CDR3 is made up of 16 amino acids. The germline V gene encodes CDR1 WNHNN and CDR2 SYGVQD (reference sequence). Here the CDR3 reads CASSPGLAGGQDTQYF. In nucleotides, the CDR3 is TGCGCCAGCAGCCCTGGACTAGCGGGGGGACAGGATACGCAGTATTTT.

The rearrangement joins TRBV10-1 to TRBJ2-3; D is undetermined. The germline V and J ends were trimmed by 5 bases and 2 bases, with 14 bases remaining between them. From germline, CDR1 is WNHNN and CDR2 SYGVQD (reference sequence). The CDR3 contains 15 residues. CDR3 in DNA: TGCGCCAGCAGTTCAGCCGACGACATCACAGATACGCAGTATTTT. It encodes CASSSADDITDTQYF.

This clone was picked up one time. The chain employs TRBV28 and TRBJ2-7; a possible D gene is TRBD1 (5 bases). Looked up from germline, CDR1 is MDHEN and CDR2 is SYDVKM. Trimming pared 6 bases from V and 5 bases from J, leaving 14 bases between. The CDR3 consists of 13 residues. CDR3 coding DNA: TGTGCCAGCAGCCAGTCAGGGAATCACGAGCAGTACTTC. This translates into CASSQSGNHEQYF.

In its sample, this clone was seen once. V gene TRBV6-5 combines with J gene TRBJ2-3; D not resolved. V gave up 3 bases and J gave up 0 bases, with 13 bases separating them. The germline V gene encodes CDR1 MNHEY and CDR2 SVGAGI. This CDR3 is built from 16 residues. The CDR3 region has the DNA TGTGCCAGCAGTTATAACAGACCCCCTAGCACAGATACGCAGTATTTT. Translating it yields CASSYNRPPSTDTQYF.

V is TRBV7-2 and J is TRBJ1-1, with TRBD1 as a possible D gene (5 bases). The CDR3 loop spans 14 amino acids. Germline V gene lookup returns CDR1 SGHTA and CDR2 FQGNSA. V lost 1 base and J 5 bases, leaving 11 bases between the germline ends. For the CDR3, the DNA is TGTGCCAGCAGCTTAGGTGGGGGGTGGACTGAAGCTTTCTTT. Its protein product is CASSLGGGWTEAFF. Filled out from reference TRBV7-2 and TRBJ1-1, the complete variable domain reads GAGVSQSPSNKVTEKGKDVELRCDPISGHTALYWYRQSLGQGLEFLIYFQGNSAPDKSGLPSDRFSAERTGGSVSTLTIQRTQQEDSAVYLCASSLGGGWTEAFFGQGTRLTVV.

The genes are TRBV19 and TRBJ2-7; D perhaps matches TRBD2 (7 bases). Trimming left V 3 bases short and J 4 bases short, with 22 bases between. Germline V gene data show CDR1 as LNHDA and CDR2 as SQIVND (reference sequence). CDR3 length: 17 amino acids. Here the CDR3 reads CASSMYFMSGDNYEQYF. The CDR3 DNA follows: TGTGCCAGTAGTATGTATTTTATGAGCGGGGACAATTACGAGCAGTACTTC.

This clone was observed a few times. This chain joins TRBV11-2 and TRBJ1-6, with a possible D match to TRBD1 (6 bases). Trimming shortened V by 4 bases and J by 8 bases, and 18 bases separated the two germline ends. The CDR3 runs to 16 residues. The germline V gene encodes CDR1 SGHAT and CDR2 FQNNGV. Written as DNA, the CDR3 is TGTGCCAGCAGCTCGGCGTCTGGGGGCGTTGATTCACCCCTCCACTTT. It is translated as CASSSASGGVDSPLHF. Complete variable domain (other parts from reference TRBV11-2 and TRBJ1-6): EAGVAQSPRYKIIEKRQSVAFWCNPISGHATLYWYQQILGQGPKLLIQFQNNGVVDDSQLPKDRFSAERLKGVDSTLKIQPAKLEDSAVYLCASSSASGGVDSPLHFGNGTRLTVT.

J is TRBJ1-2 and V is TRBV28; 8 bases are a match to TRBD1. J was trimmed by 7 bases and V by 7 bases; bases with no gene match: 17. This CDR3 has 16 residues. Germline values: CDR1 MDHEN, CDR2 SYDVKM. DNA of the CDR3: TGTGCCAGCACAGTACCGGGACAGGTGTCTTGGGGTGGCTACACCTTC. This sequence encodes CASTVPGQVSWGGYTF.

The V and J genes are TRBV7-9 and TRBJ1-1; D is unclear. The length of the CDR3 is 15 residues. The V end lost 5 bases, the J end lost 3 bases, and 16 bases lay between the germline ends. The germline gives CDR1 SEHNR, CDR2 FQNEAQ (reference sequence). The CDR3, as DNA: TGTGCCAGCAGCCCCGACCGGACGGCATACACTGAAGCTTTCTTT. As protein: CASSPDRTAYTEAFF.

With regard to this clone: One end of the junction is discordant with germline, which a read error may explain. This chain connects TRBV7-9 to TRBJ2-1; 8 bases align to TRBD2. The CDR3 extends over 14 amino acids. CDR1 and CDR2 from the germline V gene are SEHNR and FQNEAQ (reference sequence). The CDR3: CASSLAGVYNEQFF. CDR3 nucleotide sequence: TGTGCCAGCAGCCTAGCGGGCGTCTACAATGAGCAGTTCTTC.

The chain uses TRBV29-1 and TRBJ1-1; D possibly corresponds to TRBD1 (5 bases). Germline CDR1 SQVTM, CDR2 ANQGSEA. The V and J ends lost 5 bases and 8 bases respectively, with 18 bases between them. CDR3 size: 13 residues. The chain's CDR3 is CSVTQATEGEAFF. The CDR3 DNA reads as TGCAGCGTTACCCAGGCCACCGAGGGGGAAGCTTTCTTT. Using reference TRBV29-1 and TRBJ1-1 for the parts outside the CDR3, the full variable domain is SAVISQKPSRDICQRGTSLTIQCQVDSQVTMMFWYRQQPGQSLTLIATANQGSEATYESGFVIDKFPISRPNLTFSTLTVSNMSPEDSSIYLCSVTQATEGEAFFGQGTRLTVV.

J is TRBJ2-3 and V is TRBV24-1, with D hard to call. Per the germline V gene, CDR1 is KGHDR and CDR2 is SFDVKD. Between the trimmed V and J ends, which lost 0 bases and 0 bases, there was a span of 9 bases. The CDR3 extends over 16 amino acids. CDR3 sequence (DNA): TGTGCCACCAGTGATTTGCTGGGTTCTAGCACAGATACGCAGTATTTT. It is translated as CATSDLLGSSTDTQYF.

The CDR3 spells CASSHLFNTEAFF. The DNA of the CDR3 is TGTGCCAGCAGCCACCTATTTAACACTGAAGCTTTCTTT. The chain couples TRBV14 to TRBJ1-1; D not certain. V lost 3 bases to trimming and J lost 2 bases, with 7 bases between them. The CDR3 spans 13 residues. CDR1 is SGHDN, CDR2 FVKESK, per germline.

This chain joins TRBV6-5 and TRBJ1-6; 8 nucleotides agree with TRBD1. The CDR3 is made up of 15 amino acids. The germline CDR1 and CDR2 sequences are MNHEY and SVGAGI. The J segment lost 4 bases and the V segment lost 5 bases, leaving 4 bases of the junction unmatched. The CDR3 here is CASSQDRVYNSPLHF. The DNA for the CDR3 is TGTGCCAGCAGTCAGGACAGGGTTTATAATTCACCCCTCCACTTT.

This chain uses TRBV6-5 with TRBJ1-1; no reliable D call. This CDR3 comprises 13 residues. Germline V CDR1 and CDR2: MNHEY, SVGAGI. The germline V and J ends were trimmed by 6 bases and 2 bases, with 10 bases remaining between them. CDR3 sequence (DNA): TGTGCCAGCAGACGAGGAATAAACACTGAAGCTTTCTTT. It is translated as CASRRGINTEAFF.

The rearrangement joins TRBV6-5 to TRBJ2-7, with 8 bases fitting TRBD2. This CDR3 has 15 residues. Germline-derived CDR1 and CDR2 are MNHEY and SVGAGI. Trimming removed 2 bases from V and 3 bases from J; junction bases left unmatched: 6. The CDR3 loop reads CASSYRGGTGYEQYF. The CDR3, as DNA: TGTGCCAGCAGTTACCGGGGGGGGACGGGCTACGAGCAGTACTTC.

This clone was seen a few times. The chain has TRBV5-4 and TRBJ1-1, with 7 bases lining up with TRBD1. The J segment lost 1 base and the V segment lost 0 bases, leaving 0 bases of the junction unmatched. CDR3 length equals 14 residues. Germline assignment: CDR1 SGHNT and CDR2 YYREEE (reference sequence). CDR3 in amino acids: CASSLDRGNTEAFF. The CDR3 coding sequence is TGTGCCAGCAGCTTGGACAGGGGGAACACTGAAGCTTTCTTT. Complete variable domain (other parts from reference TRBV5-4 and TRBJ1-1): ETGVTQSPTHLIKTRGQQVTLRCSSQSGHNTVSWYQQALGQGPQFIFQYYREEENGRGNFPPRFSGLQFPNYSSELNVNALELDDSALYLCASSLDRGNTEAFFGQGTRLTVV.

The chain combines TRBV5-4 with TRBJ1-2; perhaps TRBD1 as D (5 bases). Trimming shortened V by 2 bases and J by 2 bases, and 10 bases separated the two germline ends. The CDR3 extends over 14 amino acids. CDR1 and CDR2 from the germline V gene are SGHNT and YYREEE (reference sequence). CDR3 protein: CASSFSRGNYGYTF. Written as DNA, the CDR3 is TGTGCCAGCAGCTTTAGTAGGGGAAACTATGGCTACACCTTC. Full variable domain (remainder filled in from reference TRBV5-4 and TRBJ1-2): ETGVTQSPTHLIKTRGQQVTLRCSSQSGHNTVSWYQQALGQGPQFIFQYYREEENGRGNFPPRFSGLQFPNYSSELNVNALELDDSALYLCASSFSRGNYGYTFGSGTRLTVV.

V is TRBV6-1 and J is TRBJ1-6; D is uncertain. V lost 2 bases to trimming and J lost 9 bases, with 8 bases between them. The CDR3 consists of 13 residues. CDR1 is MNHNS, CDR2 SASEGT, per germline. In DNA, the CDR3 is TGTGCCAGCAGTGAATTGGGGATTTCACCCCTCCACTTT. It is translated as CASSELGISPLHF.

The chain joins TRBV7-6 to TRBJ2-1; 10 nucleotides match TRBD2. The V and J ends lost 3 bases and 5 bases, in that order; junction bases with no gene match: 4. Germline CDR1 reads SGHVS; CDR2 reads FNYEAQ. This CDR3 comprises 15 residues. The CDR3, as DNA: TGTGCCAGCAGCTTTATTCTAGCGGGGGACAATGAGCAGTTCTTC. It specifies CASSFILAGDNEQFF.

The J gene is TRBJ2-7, the V gene TRBV28; D might be TRBD1 (6 bases). V lost 5 bases, J lost 12 bases, and 23 bases lay in between. Germline loops: CDR1 MDHEN, CDR2 SYDVKM. The length of the CDR3 is 14 residues. This CDR3 is CASSNQPGARESYF. The DNA for the CDR3 is TGTGCCAGCAGTAACCAACCAGGGGCACGAGAATCGTACTTC.